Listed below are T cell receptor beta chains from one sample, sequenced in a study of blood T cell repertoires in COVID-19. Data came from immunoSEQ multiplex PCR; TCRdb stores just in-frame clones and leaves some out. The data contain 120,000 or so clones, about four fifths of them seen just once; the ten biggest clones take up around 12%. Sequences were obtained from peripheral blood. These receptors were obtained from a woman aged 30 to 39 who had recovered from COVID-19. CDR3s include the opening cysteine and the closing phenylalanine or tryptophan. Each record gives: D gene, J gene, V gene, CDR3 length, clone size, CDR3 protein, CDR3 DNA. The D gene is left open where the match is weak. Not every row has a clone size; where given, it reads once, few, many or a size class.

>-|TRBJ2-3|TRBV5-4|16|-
CASSSGERLRTDTQYF
TGTGCCAGCAGCTCGGGGGAGAGGCTTCGCACAGATACGCAGTATTTT
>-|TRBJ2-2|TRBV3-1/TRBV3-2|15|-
CASSQDMSYTGELFF
TGTGCCAGCAGCCAAGATATGAGCTACACCGGGGAGCTGTTTTTT
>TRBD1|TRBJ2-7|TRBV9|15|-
CASSATGQGFYEQYF
TGTGCCAGCAGCGCTACGGGACAGGGGTTCTACGAGCAGTACTTC
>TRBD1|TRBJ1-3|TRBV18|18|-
CASSLREDTGDAGNTIYF
TGTGCCAGCTCACTGAGAGAGGACACAGGGGATGCTGGAAACACCATATATTTT
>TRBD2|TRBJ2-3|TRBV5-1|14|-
CASSSGASTDTQYF
TGCGCCAGCAGTAGCGGGGCTAGCACAGATACGCAGTATTTT
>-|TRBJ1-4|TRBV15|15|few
CATSPARIRSEKLFF
TGTGCCACCAGCCCGGCACGGATTCGGAGTGAAAAACTGTTTTTT
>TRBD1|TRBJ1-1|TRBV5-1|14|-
CASSRQGADTEAFF
TGCGCCAGCAGCCGACAGGGGGCGGACACTGAAGCTTTCTTT
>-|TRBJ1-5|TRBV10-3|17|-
CAISESIRTGSNQPQHF
TGTGCCATCAGTGAGTCGATACGTACAGGGAGCAATCAGCCCCAGCATTTT
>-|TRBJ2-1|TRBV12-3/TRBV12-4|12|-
CASSSPYNEQFF
TGTGCCAGCAGTTCCCCTTACAATGAGCAGTTCTTC
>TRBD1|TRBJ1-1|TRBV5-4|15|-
CASSAVQGAGAEAFF
TGTGCCAGCAGCGCGGTACAGGGGGCAGGGGCTGAAGCTTTCTTT
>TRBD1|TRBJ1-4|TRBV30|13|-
CAWGTGVSEKLFF
TGTGCCTGGGGGACAGGGGTAAGCGAAAAACTGTTTTTT
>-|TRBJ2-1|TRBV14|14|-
CASSQQQGAAEQFF
TGTGCCAGCAGCCAGCAACAGGGAGCCGCCGAGCAGTTCTTC
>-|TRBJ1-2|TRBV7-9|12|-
CASSKTDYGYTF
TGTGCCAGCAGCAAGACAGACTATGGCTACACCTTC
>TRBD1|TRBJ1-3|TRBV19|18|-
CASSIEGGTGFSGNTIYF
TGTGCCAGTAGTATTGAGGGGGGGACAGGATTCTCTGGAAACACCATATATTTT